A selection of T cell receptor beta chains follows, all from one sample in a study of blood T cell repertoires in COVID-19. Measured with immunoSEQ multiplex PCR; TCRdb has only the in-frame clones, and not every one. The sample gives about 230,000 clones, roughly 90% of which show up once; less than 4% is in the top ten. Sequencing was performed on PBMCs or T cells enriched from blood (not recorded which). These receptors came from a woman aged 25-40 years with acute COVID-19. Each CDR3 is given with its conserved first and last residue. D genes are given only for firm matches.

TRBV30	TRBJ1-4	.	TGTGCCTGGAGTGGGCAGGGGAATGAAAAACTGTTTTTT	CAWSGQGNEKLFF
TRBV18	TRBJ1-1	.	TGTGCCAGCTCACCACCGGATTCGGAGGGGGGGATCCCTGAAGCTTTCTTT	CASSPPDSEGGIPEAFF
TRBV7-2	TRBJ2-5	TRBD2	TGTGCCAGCAGTCGCGGGGGGGCGGAGGAGACCCAGTACTTC	CASSRGGAEETQYF
TRBV9	TRBJ1-4	TRBD1	TGTGCCAGCAGCTCCGGACAGGGCGGGAGTGAAAAACTGTTTTTT	CASSSGQGGSEKLFF
TRBV7-3	TRBJ1-1	TRBD1	TGTGCCAGCAGAAAGGACAGGGACACTGAAGCTTTCTTT	CASRKDRDTEAFF
TRBV6-5	TRBJ2-7	.	TGTGCCAGCAGTTATACGATCACAGGTCCCTACGAGCAGTACTTC	CASSYTITGPYEQYF
TRBV7-9	TRBJ2-7	.	TGTGCCAGCAGCTTGGTGGGACTGAATTCCTACGAGCAGTACTTC	CASSLVGLNSYEQYF
TRBV5-6	TRBJ1-6	.	TGTGCCAGCAGCTCTCAGGGACTTCGGGCCCTCCACTTT	CASSSQGLRALHF
TRBV6-5	TRBJ1-4	.	TGTGCCAGCAACCCCGGGGGGCAAAAACTGTTTTTT	CASNPGGQKLFF
TRBV27	TRBJ1-5	.	TGTGCCAGCAGCCTACCGGGACACCCCGGTAGCAATCAGCCCCAGCATTTT	CASSLPGHPGSNQPQHF
TRBV7-7	TRBJ2-5	TRBD1	TGTGCCAGCAGCTTATCGGCCAGGGGGTCGGGGGAGACCCAGTACTTC	CASSLSARGSGETQYF